This T cell receptor beta chain emerged from a study of Tregs in tolerant kidney transplant recipients. Overall study context: Antibodies separated recipient from donor cells. Notes on the study in general: Expanding Tregs on activated donor B cells appeared to best identify donor-specific TCRbeta clones. Biological reproducibility was not directly addressed, but technical replication error appeared minimal.

The CDR3 sequence is 15 residues long. Germline loops: CDR1 SGHNT, CDR2 YYREEE (reference sequence). Between the trimmed V and J ends, which lost 4 bases and 7 bases, there was a span of 18 bases. Using immunoSEQ multiplex PCR, the repertoire was profiled, and TCRdb retains in-frame clones only, with some absent. The repertoire consists of 35,000 to 50,000 clones, with about 95% occurring once and the leading ten covering around 0.38%. For this clone: Its antigen is not known.

The chain employs TRBV5-4 and TRBJ2-1; possibly TRBD2 for D (6 bases). This TCR came from a human donor in good health. Sequencing was done on a sample of Tregs from blood cultured with allogeneic cells. The CDR3 DNA reads as TGTGCCAGCAGCCCGGGACTCTCCACAATAAATGAGCAGTTCTTC. Translation gives CASSPGLSTINEQFF.